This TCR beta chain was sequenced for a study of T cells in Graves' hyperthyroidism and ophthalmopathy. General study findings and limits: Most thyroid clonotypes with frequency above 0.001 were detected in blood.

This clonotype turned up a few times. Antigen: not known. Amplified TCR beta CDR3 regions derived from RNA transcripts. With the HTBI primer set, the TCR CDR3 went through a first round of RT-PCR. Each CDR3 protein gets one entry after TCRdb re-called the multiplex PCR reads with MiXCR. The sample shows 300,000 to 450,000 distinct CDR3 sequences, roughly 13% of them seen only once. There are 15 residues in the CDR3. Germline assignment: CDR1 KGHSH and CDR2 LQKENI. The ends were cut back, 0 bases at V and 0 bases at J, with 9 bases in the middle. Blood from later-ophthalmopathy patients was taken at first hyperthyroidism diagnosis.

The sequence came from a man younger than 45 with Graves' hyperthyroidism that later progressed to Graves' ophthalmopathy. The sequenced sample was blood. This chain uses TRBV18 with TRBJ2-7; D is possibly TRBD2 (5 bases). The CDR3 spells CASSPPQRDSYEQYF. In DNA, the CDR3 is TGTGCCAGCTCACCACCGCAGAGGGACTCCTACGAGCAGTACTTC.